This TCR beta chain was sequenced for a study of naive and memory T cell subsets. Regarding the study as a whole: This RNA-based method may be sensitive to activation-related transcript changes.

A UMI-containing oligonucleotide was joined by 3' ligation to the TCR cDNA template. Adult healthy volunteers gave 2.5 ml peripheral blood for whole-blood RNA. Unsorted total RNA, about 1 to 1000 ng, was DNase treated before reverse transcription. This CDR3 is built from 15 residues. The germline V gene encodes CDR1 SGHNT and CDR2 YYREEE (reference sequence). Trimming left V 3 bases short and J 1 base short, with 11 bases between. The SP2 primer and nested alpha and beta constant region primers amplified ligated cDNA in four rounds. Reverse transcription of blood and skin TCR RNA was primed at alpha and beta constant regions. TCRdb used MiXCR to reprocess the 5' RACE reads, holding one entry per CDR3 protein. The sample has roughly 48,000 distinct CDR3 sequences, approximately 4.5% seen once. This clonotype was detected ten times or more. Its antigen is unidentified.

This chain uses TRBV5-4 with TRBJ2-1; D is unclear. The source of this sequence is a female donor in good health. This CDR3 is CASSSKRSSYNEQFF. CDR3 in DNA: TGTGCCAGCAGCTCCAAAAGGTCTTCCTACAATGAGCAGTTCTTC.